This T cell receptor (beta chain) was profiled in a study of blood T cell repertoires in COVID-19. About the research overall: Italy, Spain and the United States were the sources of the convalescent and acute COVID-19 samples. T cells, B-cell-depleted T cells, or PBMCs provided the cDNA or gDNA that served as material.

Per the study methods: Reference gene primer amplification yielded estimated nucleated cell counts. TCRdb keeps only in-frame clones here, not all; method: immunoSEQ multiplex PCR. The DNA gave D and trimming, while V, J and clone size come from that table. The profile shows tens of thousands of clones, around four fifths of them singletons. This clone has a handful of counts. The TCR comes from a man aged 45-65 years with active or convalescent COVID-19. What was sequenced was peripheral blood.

In DNA, the CDR3 is TGTGCCGCTACAGGGGCGGGTGGGAACACTGAAGCTTTCTTT. This sequence encodes CAATGAGGNTEAFF. J is TRBJ1-1 and V is TRBV6-6; 7 bases line up with TRBD1. Germline loops: CDR1 MNHNY, CDR2 SVGAGI (reference sequence). The CDR3 totals 14 residues. The V gene end was trimmed by 11 bases and the J gene end by 1 base; junction bases not matched to a gene: 10.